Each of the 24 T cell receptor beta chains below was sequenced from the same sample in a study of T cell changes during pregnancy in multiple sclerosis. Here immunoSEQ multiplex PCR was the method, and the copy in TCRdb shows in-frame clones only, minus some. The sample carries 55,000 to 80,000 clones, 90% to 95% recorded once. The starting material was CD8+ T cells from peripheral blood mononuclear cells, obtained in the second trimester of pregnancy. All receptors derive from a female donor with multiple sclerosis, enrolled in a pregnancy study.

V gene TRBV30 combines with J gene TRBJ2-1, with 7 nucleotides matching TRBD1. The CDR3 runs to 17 residues. Trimming took 4 bases from V and 0 from J; bases not matched to a gene: 12. Per germline, CDR1 GTSNPN and CDR2 SVGIG (reference sequence). As DNA, the CDR3 is TGTGCCTGGACCGGACAAAGGGACAGCCACTCCTACAATGAGCAGTTCTTC. Its protein is CAWTGQRDSHSYNEQFF.

This clone was recorded only once. The V call is TRBV7-8, the J call TRBJ1-5, with D unclear. The CDR3 has 14 amino acids. Germline V gene sequence: CDR1 SGHVS, CDR2 FQNEAQ. Trimming shortened V by 1 base and J by 3 bases, and 7 bases separated the two germline ends. The chain's CDR3 is CASSLVGDNQPQHF. In DNA, the CDR3 is TGTGCCAGCAGCTTAGTAGGAGACAATCAGCCCCAGCATTTT.

The chain uses TRBV15 and TRBJ2-2; 8 bases align to TRBD2. The J segment lost 6 bases and the V segment lost 1 base, leaving 10 bases of the junction unmatched. The CDR3 length is 17 residues. The V gene's germline CDR1 is LNHNV and CDR2 YYDKDF (reference sequence). The CDR3: CATSRGVREERAGELFF. The CDR3, as DNA: TGTGCCACCAGCAGAGGGGTGCGGGAGGAGCGGGCCGGGGAGCTGTTTTTT.

This clone was observed once. The chain is built from TRBV13 and TRBJ2-1, with 8 bases aligning to TRBD1. The germline gives CDR1 PRHDT, CDR2 FYEKMQ (reference sequence). J lost 3 bases, V lost 4 bases, and 2 bases had no gene match. The CDR3 covers 14 residues. CDR3 in amino acids: CASSSGTGYNEQFF. The CDR3, as DNA: TGTGCCAGCAGCTCGGGGACAGGCTACAATGAGCAGTTCTTC.

This clone was counted a few times. This chain uses TRBV7-9 with TRBJ1-2; TRBD1 aligns across 8 bases. The CDR3 sequence is 15 residues long. Germline CDR1 reads SEHNR; CDR2 reads FQNEAQ (reference sequence). J lost 2 bases, V lost 1 base, and 3 bases had no gene match. As DNA, the CDR3 is TGTGCCAGCAGCTTAGGGACAGGGTCCAACTATGGCTACACCTTC. This codes for CASSLGTGSNYGYTF.

This clone has only a few counts. This sequence joins TRBV30 and TRBJ1-2, with TRBD1 matching 10 bases. This CDR3 has 13 residues. CDR1 GTSNPN and CDR2 SVGIG come from the germline V gene (reference sequence). J gave up 4 bases and V 5 bases, and 4 bases lay outside the gene matches. The CDR3 here is CAWWGQGSYGYTF. Written as DNA, the CDR3 is TGTGCCTGGTGGGGACAGGGGAGCTATGGCTACACCTTC. Combining the CDR3 with reference TRBV30 and TRBJ1-2 gives the whole variable domain SQTIHQWPATLVQPVGSPLSLECTVEGTSNPNLYWYRQAAGRGLQLLFYSVGIGQISSEVPQNLSASRPQDRQFILSSKKLLLSDSGFYLCAWWGQGSYGYTFGSGTRLTVV.

CDR3 region: CAWCSGTGGDGYTF. CDR3 bases: TGTGCCTGGTGCTCCGGGACAGGGGGCGATGGCTACACCTTC. The genes are TRBV30 and TRBJ1-2; TRBD1 matches 12 bases. The V gene end was trimmed by 5 bases and the J gene end by 6 bases; junction bases not matched to a gene: 7. The CDR3 extends over 14 amino acids. Germline values: CDR1 GTSNPN, CDR2 SVGIG (reference sequence).

The rearrangement uses TRBV27 and TRBJ1-2; D ambiguous. CDR3 length: 13 amino acids. Germline V CDR1 and CDR2: MNHEY, SMNVEV (reference sequence). V lost 8 bases and J lost 0, with 10 bases in between. The CDR3, as DNA: TGTGCCAGCGCCGTTCAGGCTAACTATGGCTACACCTTC. Amino acid sequence: CASAVQANYGYTF.

The rearrangement uses TRBV4-3 and TRBJ2-1; 7 bases align to TRBD2. With 0 bases clipped from V and 2 bases from J, the junction kept 4 bases outside the gene matches. This CDR3 spans 16 amino acids. Germline values: CDR1 LGHNA, CDR2 YSLEER. The CDR3 here is CASSQESSGPYNEQFF. The CDR3 bases are TGCGCCAGCAGCCAAGAATCTAGCGGACCCTACAATGAGCAGTTCTTC.

This clone has only one observation. The rearrangement uses TRBV7-9 and TRBJ2-2, with 13 bases lining up with TRBD2. In germline, CDR1 is SEHNR, CDR2 FQNEAQ (reference sequence). After removal of 5 bases from V and 3 bases from J, the junction contained 12 bases not matched to a gene. This CDR3 is 19 amino acids long. CDR3 nucleotide sequence: TGTGCCAGCAGCCCCCCGACTAGCGGGAGGAAGGGTTACACCGGGGAGCTGTTTTTT. Residues: CASSPPTSGRKGYTGELFF.

The V gene is TRBV4-1, the J gene TRBJ2-7; TRBD1 matches 11 bases. CDR1 and CDR2 (germline): MGHRA, YSYEKL. This CDR3 is 13 amino acids long. J gave up 4 bases and V 6 bases, and 2 bases lay outside the gene matches. As DNA, the CDR3 is TGCGCCAGCAGTTGGGACAGGGGGTACGAGCAGTACTTC. It translates to CASSWDRGYEQYF.

The V gene is TRBV7-8, the J gene TRBJ2-3, with TRBD2 as a possible D gene (6 bases). The CDR3 consists of 14 residues. Germline-derived CDR1 and CDR2 are SGHVS and FQNEAQ. V gave up 1 base and J gave up 4 bases, with 9 bases separating them. The CDR3 sequence is CASSLGLGADTQYF. Here the CDR3 DNA reads TGTGCCAGCAGCTTAGGACTAGGGGCAGATACGCAGTATTTT. Looking up the rest from reference TRBV7-8 and TRBJ2-3 gives the full variable domain: GAGVSQSPRYKVAKRGQDVALRCDPISGHVSLFWYQQALGQGPEFLTYFQNEAQLDKSGLPSDRFFAERPEGSVSTLKIQRTQQEDSAVYLCASSLGLGADTQYFGPGTRLTVL.

This chain joins TRBV10-3 and TRBJ2-7; TRBD1 matches 10 bases. With V trimmed by 2 bases and J by 4 bases, 5 bases remained unmatched. The CDR3 covers 15 residues. Germline CDR1 is ENHRY and CDR2 is SYGVKD. The CDR3 is CAISERGDRGYEQYF. The CDR3 bases are TGTGCCATCAGTGAGCGGGGGGACAGGGGTTACGAGCAGTACTTC.

V gene TRBV27 combines with J gene TRBJ2-1; a weak D match, TRBD2 (5 bases). V dropped 5 bases and J dropped 8 bases, with 16 bases sitting between them. CDR1 and CDR2 (germline): MNHEY, SMNVEV (reference sequence). The CDR3 totals 14 residues. The CDR3 is CASSLLDRFDEQFF. The CDR3 DNA sequence: TGTGCCAGCAGTCTACTAGATCGGTTCGATGAGCAGTTCTTC.

The chain joins TRBV7-8 to TRBJ2-1; D gene uncertain. Germline loops: CDR1 SGHVS, CDR2 FQNEAQ. The CDR3 is made up of 12 amino acids. Trimming took off 4 bases at V and 6 bases at J, with 7 bases between the two ends. The CDR3 DNA is TGTGCCAGCAGCTCTATTAGCAATGAGCAGTTCTTC. Translated, it gives CASSSISNEQFF.

CDR3 loop: CASRAGFSYEQYF. The CDR3 bases are TGTGCCAGTAGAGCGGGTTTCTCCTACGAGCAGTACTTC. J is TRBJ2-7 and V is TRBV19; D is possibly TRBD2 (6 bases). Germline CDR1 and CDR2: LNHDA and SQIVND (reference sequence). Trimming shortened V by 6 bases and J by 0 bases, and 9 bases separated the two germline ends. The CDR3 contains 13 residues.

This chain links TRBV4-1 with TRBJ1-5; no firm D call. This CDR3 comprises 12 residues. V dropped 0 bases and J dropped 7 bases, with 4 bases sitting between them. Per germline, CDR1 MGHRA and CDR2 YSYEKL. CDR3 sequence: CASSQEGQPQHF. DNA of the CDR3: TGCGCCAGCAGCCAAGAGGGCCAGCCCCAGCATTTT.

V usage is TRBV4-1 and J usage is TRBJ2-1; TRBD2 matches at 10 bases. CDR1 is MGHRA and CDR2 is YSYEKL in the germline V gene. This CDR3 region has 16 residues. The trim removed 1 base at V and 2 bases at J, leaving 2 bases unmatched. For the CDR3, the DNA is TGCGCCAGCAGCCAAGGACTAGCGGGTACCTACAATGAGCAGTTCTTC. As protein: CASSQGLAGTYNEQFF.

The chain is built from TRBV10-3 and TRBJ1-1; the D gene is possibly TRBD1 (5 bases). Trimming cost V 3 bases and J 1 base, with 6 bases left between them. Germline CDR1 is ENHRY and CDR2 is SYGVKD. The CDR3 covers 13 residues. CDR3 nucleotides: TGTGCCATCAGTGATGGACAGAACACTGAAGCTTTCTTT. This sequence encodes CAISDGQNTEAFF.

The chain joins TRBV28 to TRBJ1-2, with D possibly being TRBD1 (6 bases). CDR1 MDHEN and CDR2 SYDVKM come from the germline V gene. The CDR3 is made up of 14 amino acids. V lost 5 bases to trimming and J lost 8 bases, with 18 bases between them. In DNA, the CDR3 is TGTGCCAGCAGTCATCACAGGGAACGCGGCGGCTACACCTTC. Translation: CASSHHRERGGYTF.

The chain joins TRBV21-1 to TRBJ2-1; the D call of TRBD1 is as the table states it, not checked on the DNA. TRBV21-1 counts as a pseudogene. This CDR3 comprises 14 residues. CDR3 sequence: CASRPGQLYNEQFF. The CDR3 bases are TGTGCCAGCAGACCGGGACAGCTCTACAATGAGCAGTTCTTC.

The chain links TRBV4-1 to TRBJ2-2; 8 bases are a match to TRBD1. CDR3 size: 16 residues. Unmatched junction bases numbered 4, after V lost 0 bases and J lost 4 bases. The germline V gene encodes CDR1 MGHRA and CDR2 YSYEKL. CDR3 in DNA: TGCGCCAGCAGCCAAGAGTCAGGGGGCGGCACCGGGGAGCTGTTTTTT. Residues: CASSQESGGGTGELFF.

V is TRBV28 and J is TRBJ2-1; 8 nucleotides match TRBD2. With V trimmed by 3 bases and J by 3 bases, 1 base remained unmatched. Germline CDR1 and CDR2: MDHEN and SYDVKM. There are 14 residues in the CDR3. The CDR3 protein is CASSFSGNYNEQFF. CDR3 bases: TGTGCCAGCAGTTTTAGCGGGAACTACAATGAGCAGTTCTTC.

V is TRBV7-9 and J is TRBJ2-5, with unresolved D. The germline V gene encodes CDR1 SEHNR and CDR2 FQNEAQ (reference sequence). The CDR3 covers 14 residues. Trimming removed 5 bases from V and 0 bases from J, with 10 bases in between. The DNA for the CDR3 is TGTGCCAGCAGCCCATGGCAGTACCAAGAGACCCAGTACTTC. It translates to CASSPWQYQETQYF.